Presented here are 9 T cell receptor beta chains from one specimen sequenced in a study of breast tumors, draining lymph nodes, adjacent tissues. Samples came from axillary lymph nodes draining the breast cancer. TCRdb analysed the multiplex PCR reads with MiXCR anew, one entry per CDR3 protein. Among over 200,000 distinct CDR3 sequences, 32% were seen once, and the ten largest hold just over 1.4%. Sequencing was carried out using axillary lymph node tissue. The receptors originated from a female donor with breast cancer. Some clones in this sample may be carry-over from other donors' samples.

Note on this clonotype: At one of its ends the junction is not consistent with the germline gene, which may arise from a read error. This chain uses TRBV19 with TRBJ2-7; the match to TRBD2 covers 10 bases. The CDR3 extends over 17 amino acids. Germline V lookup: CDR1 LNHDA, CDR2 SQIVND (reference sequence). The CDR3 DNA reads TGTGCCAGTAGTATGTCTAGCGGGGGAAAGAGCTCCTACAAGCAGTACTTC. Translated, it gives CASSMSSGGKSSYKQYF.

This clonotype was detected ten times or more. The rearrangement joins TRBV11-2 to TRBJ2-2; unclear D gene. The germline V gene encodes CDR1 SGHAT and CDR2 FQNNGV. The CDR3 sequence is 16 residues long. Trimming removed 2 bases at V and 7 bases at J, with 17 bases between. The CDR3 DNA sequence: TGTGCCAGCAGCTTACCGGGCGCCCTCTGGTACGGGGAGCTGTTTTTT. Amino acids: CASSLPGALWYGELFF.

This chain links TRBV25-1 with TRBJ2-7; 9 bases align to TRBD1. J lost 3 bases, V lost 5 bases, and 8 bases had no gene match. Looked up from germline, CDR1 is MGHDK and CDR2 is SYGVNS. This CDR3 has 15 residues. Written as DNA, the CDR3 is TGTGCCAGCAGTCTTACAGGGGGCGGTCACTACGAGCAGTACTTC. It encodes CASSLTGGGHYEQYF.

The chain uses TRBV24-1 and TRBJ2-6; no definite D call. This CDR3 spans 12 amino acids. The ends were cut back, 10 bases at V and 0 bases at J, with 3 bases in the middle. The germline gives CDR1 KGHDR, CDR2 SFDVKD. CDR3 in DNA: TGTGCCACTTCCTCTGGGGCCAACGTCCTGACTTTC. This codes for CATSSGANVLTF.

Many counts were recorded for this clonotype. The J gene is TRBJ2-1, the V gene TRBV7-9, with TRBD2 matching 13 bases. The CDR3 contains 16 residues. J gave up 8 bases and V 5 bases, and 9 bases lay outside the gene matches. Germline loops: CDR1 SEHNR, CDR2 FQNEAQ (reference sequence). CDR3 DNA sequence: TGTGCCAGCAGCAGCCGGACTAGCGGGAGTAGGGATGAGCAGTTCTTC. It encodes CASSSRTSGSRDEQFF. Together with reference TRBV7-9 and TRBJ2-1, the CDR3 gives the full variable domain: DTGVSQNPRHKITKRGQNVTFRCDPISEHNRLYWYRQTLGQGPEFLTYFQNEAQLEKSRLLSDRFSAERPKGSFSTLEIQRTEQGDSAMYLCASSSRTSGSRDEQFFGPGTRLTVL.

The rearrangement uses TRBV20-1 and TRBJ2-3; 9 nucleotides align to TRBD2. The junction had 14 bases not matched to a gene; V was cut back by 5 bases and J by 11 bases. The germline CDR1 and CDR2 sequences are DFQATT and SNEGSKA (reference sequence). The CDR3 runs to 14 residues. The CDR3 nucleotides read TGCAGTGCTGGGACTAGCCAAGCATACAATGAGCAGTATTTT. This translates into CSAGTSQAYNEQYF.

The chain has TRBV6-6 and TRBJ1-6, with 9 bases identical to TRBD1. The length of the CDR3 is 15 residues. V lost 0 bases to trimming and J lost 9 bases; unmatched junction nucleotides: 3. CDR1 and CDR2 from the germline V gene are MNHNY and SVGAGI (reference sequence). The CDR3, as DNA: TGTGCCAGCAGTTACTCGGGACAGGGATTTTCACCCCTCCACTTT. Its translation: CASSYSGQGFSPLHF.

The chain has TRBV12-3 or TRBV12-4 and TRBJ2-1; possibly TRBD1 or TRBD2 for D (6 bases each). V was trimmed by 4 bases and J by 6 bases, leaving 13 bases between them. The CDR3 has 14 amino acids. In DNA form, the CDR3 reads TGTGCCAGCAGTTCCCTAGGGGGGAGCAATGAGCAGTTCTTC. This encodes CASSSLGGSNEQFF.

CDR3 DNA: TGCAGTGTCTTAGGACAGGGAGGCGAGCAGTACTTC. It encodes CSVLGQGGEQYF. This chain uses TRBV20-1 with TRBJ2-7, with 8 bases matching TRBD1. Germline CDR1 and CDR2: DFQATT and SNEGSKA (reference sequence). The CDR3 runs 12 residues. With 7 bases clipped from V and 6 bases from J, the junction kept 8 bases outside the gene matches.